This TCR beta chain derives from a study of CD8+CD57+ T cells in acquired aplastic anemia. Across the study: Average DNA yield from sorted CD4+ and CD8+ cells was approximately 3.2 ug.

TCR beta VDJ combinations and CDR3 sequences were profiled from genomic DNA. TCRdb recomputed calls from the reads with MiXCR, one row per CDR3 protein. Here the sample spans roughly 170,000 distinct CDR3 sequences, about 60% being singletons. Germline V lookup: CDR1 LNHDA, CDR2 SQIVND (reference sequence). J gave up 0 bases and V 5 bases, and 8 bases lay outside the gene matches. The CDR3 is made up of 18 amino acids. This TCR was sampled from a human donor in good health. The sequencing input was sorted CD4+, CD8+, or CD8+CD57+ T cells (not recorded which) from PBMCs. This rearrangement joins TRBV19 to TRBJ2-6; TRBD2 matches 9 bases. CDR3 nucleotides: TGTGCCAGTAGTCTGAATCTAGCGGGAAGCTCTGGGGCCAACGTCCTGACTTTC. Protein: CASSLNLAGSSGANVLTF. The entire variable domain, with the rest obtained from reference TRBV19 and TRBJ2-6, is as follows: DGGITQSPKYLFRKEGQNVTLSCEQNLNHDAMYWYRQDPGQGLRLIYYSQIVNDFQKGDIAEGYSVSREKKESFPLTVTSAQKNPTAFYLCASSLNLAGSSGANVLTFGAGSRLTVL.